This T cell receptor beta chain was sequenced for a study of blood T cell repertoires in COVID-19. In the study overall: T cells, B-cell-depleted T cells, or PBMCs provided the cDNA or gDNA that served as material.

Germline CDR1 and CDR2: SGHNT and YYREEE (reference sequence). V was shortened by 2 bases and J by 6 bases, with 11 bases between the two germline ends. The CDR3 contains 13 residues. Original analysis: Reference gene primer amplification yielded estimated nucleated cell counts. Data came from immunoSEQ multiplex PCR; TCRdb stores just in-frame clones and leaves some out. V and J calls and clone size are as listed in that table; D and trimming were resolved from the DNA. In the table there are 250,000 to 300,000 clones, around 90% of which are singletons. The source of this sequence is a woman in her 40s who had recovered from COVID-19. The sequenced sample consisted of PBMCs or T cells enriched from blood (not recorded which). The V gene is TRBV5-4, the J gene TRBJ1-2; D remains ambiguous. CDR3 coding DNA: TGTGCCAGCAGCTTTCCGGGTTGGGATGGCTACACCTTC. Translating it yields CASSFPGWDGYTF.